This T cell receptor (beta chain) derives from a study of blood T cell repertoires in COVID-19. Measured with immunoSEQ multiplex PCR; TCRdb has only the in-frame clones, and not every one. Altogether some 110,000 clones are present, 82% being singletons, with the ten largest covering approximately 15%. There are 17 residues in the CDR3. The V and J ends lost 2 bases and 1 base respectively, with 15 bases between them. Germline loops: CDR1 SGHNT, CDR2 YYREEE (reference sequence). The sequence came from an elderly woman with acute or convalescent COVID-19. The chain joins TRBV5-4 to TRBJ2-2; D possibly corresponds to TRBD1 (6 bases). Sequencing was done on a sample of peripheral blood. The CDR3 nucleotides are TGTGCCAGCAGCTTAAGAGCTGGGGGCAAGAACACCGGGGAGCTGTTTTTT. Its translation is CASSLRAGGKNTGELFF.